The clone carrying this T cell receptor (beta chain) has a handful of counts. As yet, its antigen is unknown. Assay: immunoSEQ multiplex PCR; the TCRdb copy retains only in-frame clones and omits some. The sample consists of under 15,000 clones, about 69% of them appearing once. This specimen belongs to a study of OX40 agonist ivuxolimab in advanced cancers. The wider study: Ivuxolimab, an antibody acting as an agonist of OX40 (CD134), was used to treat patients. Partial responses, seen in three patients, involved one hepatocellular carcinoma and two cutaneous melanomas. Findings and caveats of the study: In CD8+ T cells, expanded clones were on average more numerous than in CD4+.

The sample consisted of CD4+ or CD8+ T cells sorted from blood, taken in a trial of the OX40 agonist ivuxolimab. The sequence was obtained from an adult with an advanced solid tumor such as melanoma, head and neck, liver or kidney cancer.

The CDR3 DNA is TGTGCCAGCAGTTCCGGGACGCTGGAGACCCAGTACTTC. Translating it yields CASSSGTLETQYF. The rearrangement uses TRBV28 and TRBJ2-5, with D perhaps matching TRBD1 or TRBD2 (5 bases each). The germline gives CDR1 MDHEN, CDR2 SYDVKM. Trimming stripped 4 bases from V and 5 bases from J, with 11 bases between. This CDR3 is built from 13 residues.